This entry concerns a single T cell receptor beta chain. This entry belongs to a study of shared clonotypes between healthy human individuals. Sequenced by immunoSEQ multiplex PCR; TCRdb stores in-frame clones only, minus some. The sample contains roughly 660,000 clones, 90% of which appear only once. The sample consisted of memory CD8+ T cells from PBMCs. The subset here: CD45RO+ cells pooled with CCR7-negative TemRA cells. This TCR came from a man younger than 35 in good health. Some clones in this sample may be carry-over from other donors' samples.

CDR3 bases: TGTGCCAGCACACGGGTAGGCGGTCCAGTTGGAAACACCATATATTTT. Its translation is CASTRVGGPVGNTIYF. This chain connects TRBV28 to TRBJ1-3; D is uncertain. CDR3 length: 16 residues. V lost 7 bases to trimming and J lost 3 bases, with 19 bases between them. Germline V gives CDR1 MDHEN, CDR2 SYDVKM.